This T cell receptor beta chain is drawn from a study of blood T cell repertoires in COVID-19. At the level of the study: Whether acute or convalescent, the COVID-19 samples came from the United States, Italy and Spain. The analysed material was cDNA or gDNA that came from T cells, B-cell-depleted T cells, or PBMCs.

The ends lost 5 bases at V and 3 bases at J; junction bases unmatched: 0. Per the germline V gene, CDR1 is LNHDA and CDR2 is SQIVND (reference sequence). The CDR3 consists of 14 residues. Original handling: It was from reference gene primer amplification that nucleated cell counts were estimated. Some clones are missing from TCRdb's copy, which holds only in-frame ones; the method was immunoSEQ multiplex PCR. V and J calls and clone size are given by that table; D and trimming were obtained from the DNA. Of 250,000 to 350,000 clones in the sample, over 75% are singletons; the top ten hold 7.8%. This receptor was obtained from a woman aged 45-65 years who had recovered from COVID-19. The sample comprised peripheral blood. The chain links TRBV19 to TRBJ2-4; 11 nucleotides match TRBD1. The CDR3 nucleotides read TGTGCCAGTAGTGGGACAGGGGGCAAAAACATTCAGTACTTC. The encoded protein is CASSGTGGKNIQYF.